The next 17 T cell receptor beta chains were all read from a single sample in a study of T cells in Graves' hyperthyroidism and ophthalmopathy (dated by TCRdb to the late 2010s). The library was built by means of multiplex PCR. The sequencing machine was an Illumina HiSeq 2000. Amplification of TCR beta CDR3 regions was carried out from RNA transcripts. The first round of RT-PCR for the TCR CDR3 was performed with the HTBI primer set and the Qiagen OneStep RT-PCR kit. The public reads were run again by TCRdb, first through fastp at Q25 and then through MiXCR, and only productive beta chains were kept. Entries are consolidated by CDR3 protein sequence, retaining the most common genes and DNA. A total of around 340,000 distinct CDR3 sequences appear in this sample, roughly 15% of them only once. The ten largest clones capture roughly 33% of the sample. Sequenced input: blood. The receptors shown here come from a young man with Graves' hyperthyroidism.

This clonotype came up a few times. The CDR3 DNA reads TGTGCCAGTAGCAACCCCGGACGGTTGGAGCGAAACACCGGGGAGCTGTTTTTT. Protein: CASSNPGRLERNTGELFF. The chain has TRBV19 and TRBJ2-2; D is unresolved. V was cut by 6 bases and J by 2 bases, with 22 bases left in between. The CDR3 extends over 18 amino acids. Per the germline V gene, CDR1 is LNHDA and CDR2 is SQIVND (reference sequence).

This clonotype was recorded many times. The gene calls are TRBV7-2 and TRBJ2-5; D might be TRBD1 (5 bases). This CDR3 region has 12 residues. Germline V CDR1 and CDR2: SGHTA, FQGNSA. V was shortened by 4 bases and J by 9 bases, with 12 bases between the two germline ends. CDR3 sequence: CASSYRGQPQYF. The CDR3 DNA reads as TGTGCCAGCAGCTATAGGGGCCAGCCCCAGTACTTC.

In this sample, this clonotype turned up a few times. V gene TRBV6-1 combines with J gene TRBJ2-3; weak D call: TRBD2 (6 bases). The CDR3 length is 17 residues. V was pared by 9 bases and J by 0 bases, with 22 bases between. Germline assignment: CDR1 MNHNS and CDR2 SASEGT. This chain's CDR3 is CASKRGARGDSTDTQYF. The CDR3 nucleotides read TGTGCCAGTAAACGCGGGGCTCGCGGGGATAGCACAGATACGCAGTATTTT.

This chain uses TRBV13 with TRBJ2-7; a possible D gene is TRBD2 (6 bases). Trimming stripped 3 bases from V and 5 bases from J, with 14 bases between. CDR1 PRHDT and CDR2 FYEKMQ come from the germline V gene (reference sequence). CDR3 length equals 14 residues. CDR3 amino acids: CASSLGRGTHEQYF. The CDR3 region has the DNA TGTGCCAGCAGCTTGGGGCGGGGTACCCACGAGCAGTACTTC. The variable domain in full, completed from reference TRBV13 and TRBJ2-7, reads AAGVIQSPRHLIKEKRETATLKCYPIPRHDTVYWYQQGPGQDPQFLISFYEKMQSDKGSIPDRFSAQQFSDYHSELNMSSLELGDSALYFCASSLGRGTHEQYFGPGTRLTVT.

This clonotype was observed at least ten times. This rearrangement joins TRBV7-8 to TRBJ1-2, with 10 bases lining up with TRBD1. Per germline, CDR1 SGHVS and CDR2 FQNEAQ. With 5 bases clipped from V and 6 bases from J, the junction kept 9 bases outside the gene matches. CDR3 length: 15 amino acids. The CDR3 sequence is CASSPRTGTGDGYTF. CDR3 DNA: TGTGCCAGCAGCCCCCGGACCGGGACAGGGGATGGCTACACCTTC.

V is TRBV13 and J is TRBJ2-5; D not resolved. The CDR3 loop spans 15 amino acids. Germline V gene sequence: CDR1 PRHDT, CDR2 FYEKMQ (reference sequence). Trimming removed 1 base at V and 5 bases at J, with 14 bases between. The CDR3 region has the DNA TGTGCCAGCAGCTTAGCATACACTCTGGGCGAGACCCAGTACTTC. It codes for CASSLAYTLGETQYF. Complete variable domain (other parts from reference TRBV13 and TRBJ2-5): AAGVIQSPRHLIKEKRETATLKCYPIPRHDTVYWYQQGPGQDPQFLISFYEKMQSDKGSIPDRFSAQQFSDYHSELNMSSLELGDSALYFCASSLAYTLGETQYFGPGTRLLVL.

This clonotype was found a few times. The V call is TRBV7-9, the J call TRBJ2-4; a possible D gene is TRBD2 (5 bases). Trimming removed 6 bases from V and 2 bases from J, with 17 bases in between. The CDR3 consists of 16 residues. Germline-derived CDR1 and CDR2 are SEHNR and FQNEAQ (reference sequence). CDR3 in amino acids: CASSSSGHGTKNIQYF. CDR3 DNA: TGTGCCAGCAGTTCCTCGGGCCACGGGACCAAAAACATTCAGTACTTC. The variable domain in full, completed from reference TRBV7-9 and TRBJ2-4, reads DTGVSQNPRHKITKRGQNVTFRCDPISEHNRLYWYRQTLGQGPEFLTYFQNEAQLEKSRLLSDRFSAERPKGSFSTLEIQRTEQGDSAMYLCASSSSGHGTKNIQYFGAGTRLSVL.

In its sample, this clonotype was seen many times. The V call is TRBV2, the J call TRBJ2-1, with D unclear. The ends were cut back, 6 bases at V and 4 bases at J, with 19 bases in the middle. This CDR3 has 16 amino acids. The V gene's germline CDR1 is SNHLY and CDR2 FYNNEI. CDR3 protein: CASRNLPATSYNEQFF. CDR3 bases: TGTGCCAGCAGGAACCTTCCGGCGACCAGTTACAATGAGCAGTTCTTC.

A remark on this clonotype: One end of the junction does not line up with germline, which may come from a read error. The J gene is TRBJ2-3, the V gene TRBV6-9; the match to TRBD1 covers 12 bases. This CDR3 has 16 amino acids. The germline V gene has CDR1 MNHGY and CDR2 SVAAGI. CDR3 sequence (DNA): TGTACCAGCAGTTCCTTAGGGACAGGGGGCGTAGATACGCAGTATTTT. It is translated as CTSSSLGTGGVDTQYF.

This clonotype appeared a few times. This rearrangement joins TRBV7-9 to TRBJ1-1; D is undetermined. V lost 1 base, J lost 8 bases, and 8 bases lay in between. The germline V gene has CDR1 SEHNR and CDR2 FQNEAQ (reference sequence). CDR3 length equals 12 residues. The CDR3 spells CASSLVNSEAFF. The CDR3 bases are TGTGCCAGCAGCTTAGTAAACAGCGAAGCTTTCTTT.

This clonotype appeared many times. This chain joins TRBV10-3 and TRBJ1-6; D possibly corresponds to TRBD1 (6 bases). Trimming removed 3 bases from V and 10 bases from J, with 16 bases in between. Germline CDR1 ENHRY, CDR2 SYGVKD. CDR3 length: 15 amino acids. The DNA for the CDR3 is TGTGCCATCAGTGAAGTTGGGGGGCAGCGATCACCCCTCCACTTT. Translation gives CAISEVGGQRSPLHF.

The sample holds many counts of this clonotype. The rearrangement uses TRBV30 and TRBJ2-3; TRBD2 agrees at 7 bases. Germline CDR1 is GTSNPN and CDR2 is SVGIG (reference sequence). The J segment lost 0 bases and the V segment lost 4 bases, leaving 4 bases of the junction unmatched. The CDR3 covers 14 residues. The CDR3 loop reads CAWTSGLSTDTQYF. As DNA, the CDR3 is TGTGCCTGGACTAGCGGCCTTAGCACAGATACGCAGTATTTT.

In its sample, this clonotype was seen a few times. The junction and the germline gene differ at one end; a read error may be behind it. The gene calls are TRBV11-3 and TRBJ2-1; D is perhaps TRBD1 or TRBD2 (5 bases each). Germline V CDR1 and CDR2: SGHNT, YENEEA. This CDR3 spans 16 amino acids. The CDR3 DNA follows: TGTGCCAGCAACTTAGTAGAGGGGAGCTCCTACAATGAGCAGTTCTTC. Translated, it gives CASNLVEGSSYNEQFF.

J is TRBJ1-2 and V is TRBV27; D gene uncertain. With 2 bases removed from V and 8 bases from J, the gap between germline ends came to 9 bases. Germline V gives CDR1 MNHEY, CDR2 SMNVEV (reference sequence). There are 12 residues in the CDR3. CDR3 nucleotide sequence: TGTGCCAGCAGTTTACTGGCGGGAGGCTACACCTTC. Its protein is CASSLLAGGYTF.

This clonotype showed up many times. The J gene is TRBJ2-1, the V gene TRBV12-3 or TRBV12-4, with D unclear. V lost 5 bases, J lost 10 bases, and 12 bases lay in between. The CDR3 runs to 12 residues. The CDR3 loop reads CASSPSRSEQFF. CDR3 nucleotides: TGTGCCAGCAGTCCCTCCCGGTCGGAGCAGTTCTTC.

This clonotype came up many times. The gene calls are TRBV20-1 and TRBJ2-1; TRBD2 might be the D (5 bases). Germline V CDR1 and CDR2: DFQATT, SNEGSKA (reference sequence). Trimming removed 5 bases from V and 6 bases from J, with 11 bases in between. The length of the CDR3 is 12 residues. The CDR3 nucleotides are TGCAGTGCTGCCCGGAGGATCAATGAGCAGTTCTTC. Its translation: CSAARRINEQFF.

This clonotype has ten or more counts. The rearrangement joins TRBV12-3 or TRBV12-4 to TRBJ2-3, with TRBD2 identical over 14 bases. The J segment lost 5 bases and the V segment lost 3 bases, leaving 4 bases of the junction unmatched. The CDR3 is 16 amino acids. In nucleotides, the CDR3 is TGTGCCAGCAGTTTGGGGGGACTAGCGGGAGTAGATACGCAGTATTTT. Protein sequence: CASSLGGLAGVDTQYF.